This passage covers 8 T cell receptor beta chains from one sample sequenced in a study of diagnostic markers for celiac disease. For each CDR3 protein, TCRdb gives one entry from its re-call of the reads, without DNA. The sample data list 5,000 to 6,000 distinct CDR3 sequences. The sequencing sample was made of either unsorted cells or a sorted T cell fraction (not recorded which). These receptors came from a human donor. This table probably holds off-target reads from a library built for another chain.

This CDR3 is CASSINRDSPLHF. The V and J genes are TRBV27 and TRBJ1-6; TCRdb returns TRBD1, unconfirmable since there is no DNA. From germline, CDR1 is MNHEY and CDR2 SMNVEV (reference sequence). The CDR3 sequence is 13 residues long.

The genes are TRBV12-3 or TRBV12-4 and TRBJ1-5; there is no DNA to check the TCRdb D call of TRBD1. There are 13 residues in the CDR3. The CDR3: CASSQGMGQPQHF.

The gene calls are TRBV20-1 and TRBJ2-3. The CDR3 length is 15 residues. In germline, CDR1 is DFQATT, CDR2 SNEGSKA (reference sequence). The CDR3 region is CSASGGLASTDTQYF.

This chain connects TRBV10-3 to TRBJ1-6; the TCRdb call, TRBD1, lacks DNA for checking. The CDR3 sequence is 15 residues long. The germline V gene has CDR1 ENHRY and CDR2 SYGVKD. CDR3: CAIRGDSSYNSPLHF.

The chain's CDR3 is CSATGTNNEQFF. The chain joins TRBV20-1 to TRBJ2-1; TCRdb lists TRBD1, though no DNA is available to test this call. From germline, CDR1 is DFQATT and CDR2 SNEGSKA (reference sequence). The CDR3 is made up of 12 amino acids.

By frequency, this clonotype registers medium-sized. The rearrangement joins TRBV9 to TRBJ2-3; absent DNA, TCRdb's TRBD1 call cannot be checked. The V gene's germline CDR1 is SGDLS and CDR2 YYNGEE. This CDR3 spans 15 amino acids. The CDR3: CASSVEDRVTDTQYF.

The chain combines TRBV7-2 with TRBJ2-3; the TRBD1 assignment by TCRdb is unverifiable without DNA. The germline V gene encodes CDR1 SGHTA and CDR2 FQGNSA. The CDR3 length is 16 residues. The chain's CDR3 is CASSLGGTGSSDTQYF.

The V gene is TRBV20-1, the J gene TRBJ2-7; TCRdb calls TRBD2, which cannot be checked without DNA. The germline gives CDR1 DFQATT, CDR2 SNEGSKA (reference sequence). The CDR3 loop spans 15 amino acids. CDR3 sequence reads: CSAVTSGSSSYEQYF.